Below, 24 T cell receptor beta chains from the same sample are listed, as sequenced in a study of T cell responses to AZD1222 COVID-19 vaccine. TCRdb keeps only in-frame clones here, not all; method: immunoSEQ multiplex PCR. Of around 75,000 clones in the sample, around 84% are singletons; the top ten hold approximately 13%. Specimen: peripheral blood, collected on day 0 of AZD1222 vaccination. The source is an adult in good health.

This clone was counted once. The chain couples TRBV7-2 to TRBJ1-6, with no clear D. Germline CDR1 is SGHTA and CDR2 is FQGNSA. Between the trimmed V and J ends, which lost 2 bases and 7 bases, there was a span of 15 bases. The CDR3 is 16 residues long. The CDR3: CASSLTAGRTNSPLHF. The CDR3 DNA follows: TGTGCCAGCAGCTTAACTGCCGGACGGACCAATTCACCCCTCCACTTT.

The chain combines TRBV7-2 with TRBJ2-1; 9 bases are shared with TRBD2. V lost 5 bases to trimming and J lost 8 bases; unmatched junction nucleotides: 13. Germline CDR1 is SGHTA and CDR2 is FQGNSA. This CDR3 comprises 16 residues. The CDR3 DNA follows: TGTGCCAGCAGCCCCCCGCGGGGGGGCACTGCGGATGAGCAGTTCTTC. Translation gives CASSPPRGGTADEQFF.

The chain joins TRBV4-3 to TRBJ2-1; 8 positions agree with TRBD2. CDR1 is LGHNA, CDR2 YSLEER, per germline. V lost 2 bases and J lost 0; bases outside the gene matches: 0. The CDR3 consists of 15 residues. CDR3 nucleotides: TGCGCCAGCAGCCAAACTAGCGGCTCCTACAATGAGCAGTTCTTC. This sequence encodes CASSQTSGSYNEQFF.

The J gene is TRBJ2-1, the V gene TRBV5-8; D is perhaps TRBD1 (6 bases). Per the germline V gene, CDR1 is SGHTS and CDR2 is YDEGEE. The length of the CDR3 is 15 residues. V shed 0 bases and J shed 6 bases, with 13 bases lying between them. The DNA of the CDR3 is TGTGCCAGCAGCTTGGACCCAGCAGGGGTCAATGAGCAGTTCTTC. Translated: CASSLDPAGVNEQFF.

The table lists this clone with a count of one. The chain has TRBV19 and TRBJ1-3, with TRBD1 as a possible D gene (6 bases). In germline, CDR1 is LNHDA, CDR2 SQIVND (reference sequence). Trimming pared 4 bases from V and 8 bases from J, leaving 9 bases between. This CDR3 contains 12 residues. The CDR3 is CASSRGGDTIYF. The DNA of the CDR3 is TGTGCCAGTAGTAGAGGGGGAGACACCATATATTTT.

The V call is TRBV5-4, the J call TRBJ2-2; perhaps TRBD2 as D (5 bases). V dropped 0 bases and J dropped 6 bases, with 12 bases sitting between them. The CDR3 has 15 residues. CDR1 is SGHNT and CDR2 is YYREEE in the germline V gene (reference sequence). The CDR3 is CASSLGPSNPGELFF. CDR3 in DNA: TGTGCCAGCAGCTTGGGTCCTAGCAATCCCGGGGAGCTGTTTTTT.

The J gene is TRBJ1-1, the V gene TRBV15, with TRBD1 as a possible D gene (6 bases). Germline-derived CDR1 and CDR2 are LNHNV and YYDKDF (reference sequence). With 5 bases removed from V and 1 base from J, the gap between germline ends came to 11 bases. The CDR3 is 14 amino acids. CDR3 region: CATSGRGGNTEAFF. CDR3 coding DNA: TGTGCCACCAGCGGTAGGGGGGGGAACACTGAAGCTTTCTTT.

V gene TRBV2 combines with J gene TRBJ2-5; 7 nucleotides line up with TRBD2. V shed 3 bases, J shed 4 bases, and the junction held 8 bases outside the gene matches. The CDR3 runs to 15 residues. Per germline, CDR1 SNHLY and CDR2 FYNNEI. CDR3 in DNA: TGTGCCAGCAGTGATGGGCTAGCGGTAGGAGAGACCCAGTACTTC. Its protein is CASSDGLAVGETQYF.

The chain is built from TRBV10-3 and TRBJ2-1; D perhaps matches TRBD1 (5 bases). Germline V gene lookup returns CDR1 ENHRY and CDR2 SYGVKD. The length of the CDR3 is 12 residues. Trimming pared 3 bases from V and 8 bases from J, leaving 8 bases between. CDR3 bases: TGTGCCATCAGTGATCAGACAGATGAGCAGTTCTTC. Amino acids: CAISDQTDEQFF.

The V gene is TRBV4-1, the J gene TRBJ2-7; 8 bases map to TRBD2. Unmatched junction bases numbered 12, after V lost 4 bases and J lost 13 bases. CDR1 is MGHRA and CDR2 is YSYEKL in the germline V gene. The CDR3 consists of 13 residues. Here the CDR3 reads CASSPGTSGALYF. The CDR3 nucleotides are TGCGCCAGCAGCCCAGGGACTAGTGGGGCCCTTTACTTC.

V gene TRBV19 combines with J gene TRBJ2-7, with TRBD1 matching 9 bases. CDR1 and CDR2 (germline): LNHDA, SQIVND (reference sequence). This CDR3 is built from 16 residues. The CDR3 DNA is TGTGCAAGCCGGGACAGGGCCACGAAAAGCTCCTACGAGCAGTACTTC. Encoded protein: CASRDRATKSSYEQYF.

The chain combines TRBV28 with TRBJ1-5; D perhaps matches TRBD1 (5 bases). Germline V gene sequence: CDR1 MDHEN, CDR2 SYDVKM. Trimming removed 6 bases at V and 2 bases at J, with 17 bases between. This CDR3 has 16 residues. For the CDR3, the DNA is TGTGCCAGCAGGGGATCCGGGACGGGGGGCAATCAGCCCCAGCATTTT. Its translation: CASRGSGTGGNQPQHF.

This clone appeared a few times. The V call is TRBV7-9, the J call TRBJ1-2, with D unresolved. The CDR3 runs to 15 residues. Germline CDR1 and CDR2: SEHNR and FQNEAQ (reference sequence). The germline V and J ends were trimmed by 6 bases and 2 bases, with 16 bases remaining between them. For the CDR3, the DNA is TGTGCCAGCAGTAAATCATCTCCGGGGAACTATGGCTACACCTTC. This sequence encodes CASSKSSPGNYGYTF.

This clone was seen once. For the CDR3, the DNA is TGCGCCAGCAGCCTAGGGGGGCCCTCCTACGAGCAGTACTTC. As protein: CASSLGGPSYEQYF. J is TRBJ2-7 and V is TRBV4-3; D may correspond to TRBD1 or TRBD2 (6 bases each). This CDR3 has 14 amino acids. V shed 4 bases and J shed 0 bases, with 10 bases lying between them. Germline V gene lookup returns CDR1 LGHNA and CDR2 YSLEER.

The chain employs TRBV24-1 and TRBJ1-5; D is uncertain. Per germline, CDR1 KGHDR and CDR2 SFDVKD. V lost 9 bases and J lost 5, with 13 bases in between. The CDR3 has 13 residues. In DNA, the CDR3 is TGTGCCACCGGTGGGAGAATCGATCAGCCCCAGCATTTT. It translates to CATGGRIDQPQHF.

The chain couples TRBV5-1 to TRBJ1-1; unclear D gene. Between the trimmed V and J ends, which lost 1 base and 4 bases, there was a span of 11 bases. The CDR3 consists of 14 residues. The germline V gene has CDR1 SGHRS and CDR2 YFSETQ. CDR3: CASSLYKGTTEAFF. Written as DNA, the CDR3 is TGCGCCAGCAGCTTGTATAAAGGTACCACTGAAGCTTTCTTT.

The CDR3 region has the DNA TGTGCCAGTATGCGCCGAGCGGGGGGCACAGATACGCAGTATTTT. This translates into CASMRRAGGTDTQYF. V usage is TRBV19 and J usage is TRBJ2-3, with 8 bases identical to TRBD2. There are 15 residues in the CDR3. Germline lookup yields CDR1 LNHDA and CDR2 SQIVND (reference sequence). The V and J ends lost 7 bases and 1 base, in that order; junction bases with no gene match: 7.

The chain is built from TRBV7-8 and TRBJ2-5; TRBD2 agrees at 14 bases. CDR1 and CDR2 from the germline V gene are SGHVS and FQNEAQ. The CDR3 contains 20 residues. V shed 3 bases and J 0 bases; nucleotides not matched to a gene: 12. CDR3: CASSLGLAGAGSPNQETQYF. The CDR3 bases are TGTGCCAGCAGCTTGGGACTAGCGGGGGCGGGGTCCCCTAACCAAGAGACCCAGTACTTC.

The V gene is TRBV9, the J gene TRBJ2-7; 9 bases line up with TRBD1. CDR1 SGDLS and CDR2 YYNGEE come from the germline V gene. This CDR3 is 14 amino acids long. V gave up 0 bases and J gave up 7 bases; unmatched junction bases: 5. CDR3 amino acids: CASSVGGQGNEQYF. CDR3 coding DNA: TGTGCCAGCAGCGTAGGGGGACAGGGTAATGAGCAGTACTTC.

The genes are TRBV6-5 and TRBJ1-6; D is ambiguous. V lost 7 bases, J lost 8 bases, and 9 bases lay in between. Germline V gives CDR1 MNHEY, CDR2 SVGAGI. The CDR3 totals 12 residues. DNA for the CDR3: TGTGCCAGCAAGGCAGTCTATTCACCCCTCCACTTT. This sequence encodes CASKAVYSPLHF.

The chain links TRBV6-6 to TRBJ1-5; perhaps TRBD1 as D (6 bases). Germline CDR1 MNHNY, CDR2 SVGAGI (reference sequence). The V end was cut by 2 bases, the J end by 11 bases, with 19 bases between. The CDR3 is 15 amino acids. The CDR3 sequence is CASSYPDSRLGTQHF. Here the CDR3 DNA reads TGTGCCAGCAGTTACCCGGACAGTAGATTAGGAACCCAGCATTTT.

V usage is TRBV10-3 and J usage is TRBJ2-2; D is ambiguous. The CDR3 has 13 residues. In germline, CDR1 is ENHRY, CDR2 SYGVKD. Trimming took off 0 bases at V and 4 bases at J, with 3 bases between the two ends. The CDR3 loop reads CAISESGTGELFF. The CDR3, as DNA: TGTGCCATCAGTGAGTCCGGCACCGGGGAGCTGTTTTTT.

CDR3 loop: CASSKLDRGPFQPQHF. Here the CDR3 DNA reads TGTGCCAGCAGCAAATTGGACAGGGGGCCCTTTCAGCCCCAGCATTTT. The genes are TRBV21-1 and TRBJ1-5; the tabulated D call, TRBD1, remains unverified against the DNA. TRBV21-1 is noted as a pseudogene. CDR3 length: 16 amino acids.

The chain couples TRBV9 to TRBJ2-3; tentative D call: TRBD1 (5 bases). Germline CDR1 reads SGDLS; CDR2 reads YYNGEE. There are 14 residues in the CDR3. With 2 bases removed from V and 1 base from J, the gap between germline ends came to 8 bases. CDR3 sequence: CASSVQGGTDTQYF. CDR3 sequence (DNA): TGTGCCAGCAGCGTCCAGGGCGGCACAGATACGCAGTATTTT.